This T cell receptor (beta chain) was recovered during a study of blood T cell repertoires in COVID-19. Study-level background: COVID-19 samples collected from the United States, Italy and Spain covered acute and convalescent phases. PBMCs, B-cell-depleted T cells, or T cells were the source of the cDNA or gDNA that made up the material.

The CDR3 contains 13 residues. V dropped 3 bases and J dropped 1 base, with 4 bases sitting between them. Sequencing used immunoSEQ multiplex PCR; TCRdb keeps in-frame clones, though not all of them. The data contain about 90,000 clones, just under 85% of them singletons. The chain combines TRBV12-3 or TRBV12-4 with TRBJ2-1; D is unclear. This TCR was recovered from a woman aged 70-85 years with active or convalescent COVID-19. The source material was peripheral blood. The CDR3 bases are TGTGCCAGCAGTTTGAGGTCCTACAATGAGCAGTTCTTC. Translated, it gives CASSLRSYNEQFF.